This T cell receptor beta chain stems from a study of blood T cells in healthy people across ages. The CDR3 is made up of 13 amino acids. Germline lookup yields CDR1 DFQATT and CDR2 SNEGSKA (reference sequence). J lost 6 bases, V lost 5 bases, and 5 bases had no gene match. Next came a second PCR, run for 7 to 11 cycles, which used a sample-barcoded 5' primer along with a J-beta primer mix. MiXCR was run by TCRdb on the 5' RACE reads, yielding one entry per CDR3 protein. The sample consists of under 1,000,000 distinct CDR3 sequences, about half of them appearing once. Sample: blood. This TCR came from an elderly man in good health. V is TRBV20-1 and J is TRBJ1-5; 9 bases align to TRBD1. The CDR3 reads CSAGQGSGQPQHF. The CDR3 nucleotides read TGCAGTGCTGGACAGGGGTCGGGTCAGCCCCAGCATTTT.